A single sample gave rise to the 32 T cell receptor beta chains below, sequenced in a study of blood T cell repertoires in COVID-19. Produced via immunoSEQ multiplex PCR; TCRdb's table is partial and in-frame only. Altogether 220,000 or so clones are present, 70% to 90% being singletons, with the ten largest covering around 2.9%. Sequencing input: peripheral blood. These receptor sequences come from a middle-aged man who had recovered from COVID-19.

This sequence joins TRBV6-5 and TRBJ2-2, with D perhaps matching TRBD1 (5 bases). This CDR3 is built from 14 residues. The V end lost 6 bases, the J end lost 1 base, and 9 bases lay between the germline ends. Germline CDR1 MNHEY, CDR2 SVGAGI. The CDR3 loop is CASRPDMNTGELFF. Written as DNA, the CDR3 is TGTGCCAGCAGACCGGACATGAACACCGGGGAGCTGTTTTTT.

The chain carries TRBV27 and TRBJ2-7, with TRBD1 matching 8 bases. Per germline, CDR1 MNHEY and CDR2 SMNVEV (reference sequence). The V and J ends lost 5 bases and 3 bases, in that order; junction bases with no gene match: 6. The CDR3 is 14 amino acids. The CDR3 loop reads CASSVGTGGYEQYF. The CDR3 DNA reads TGTGCCAGCAGTGTCGGGACAGGCGGCTACGAGCAGTACTTC.

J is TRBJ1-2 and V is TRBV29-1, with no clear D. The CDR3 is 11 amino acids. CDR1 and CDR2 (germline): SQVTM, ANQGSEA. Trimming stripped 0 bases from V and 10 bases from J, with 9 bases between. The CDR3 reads CSVEDPSPYTF. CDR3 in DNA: TGCAGCGTTGAAGATCCTTCCCCCTACACCTTC.

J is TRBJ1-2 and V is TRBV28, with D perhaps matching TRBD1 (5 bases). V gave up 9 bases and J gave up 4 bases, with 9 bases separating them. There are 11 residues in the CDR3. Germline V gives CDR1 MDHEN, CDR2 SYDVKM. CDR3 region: CASGGIYGYTF. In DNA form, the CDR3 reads TGTGCCAGTGGGGGGATCTATGGCTACACCTTC.

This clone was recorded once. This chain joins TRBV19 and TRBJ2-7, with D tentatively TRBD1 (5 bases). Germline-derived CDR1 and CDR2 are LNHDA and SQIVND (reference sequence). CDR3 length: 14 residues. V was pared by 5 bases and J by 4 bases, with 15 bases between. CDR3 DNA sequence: TGTGCCAGTAGTGGGGCAGGGCTTCAATACGAGCAGTACTTC. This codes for CASSGAGLQYEQYF.

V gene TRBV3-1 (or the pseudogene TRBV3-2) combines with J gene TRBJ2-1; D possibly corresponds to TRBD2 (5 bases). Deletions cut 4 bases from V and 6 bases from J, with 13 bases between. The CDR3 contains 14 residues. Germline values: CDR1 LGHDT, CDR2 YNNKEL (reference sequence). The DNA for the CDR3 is TGTGCCAGCAGCCGCTCTAGCCTCCCCAATGAGCAGTTCTTC. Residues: CASSRSSLPNEQFF.

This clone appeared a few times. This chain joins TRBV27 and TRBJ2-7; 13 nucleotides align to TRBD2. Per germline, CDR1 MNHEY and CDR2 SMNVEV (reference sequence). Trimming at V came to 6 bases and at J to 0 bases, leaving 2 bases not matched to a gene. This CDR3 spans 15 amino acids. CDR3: CASRGTSGTSYEQYF. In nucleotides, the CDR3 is TGTGCCAGCAGGGGGACTAGCGGGACCTCCTACGAGCAGTACTTC.

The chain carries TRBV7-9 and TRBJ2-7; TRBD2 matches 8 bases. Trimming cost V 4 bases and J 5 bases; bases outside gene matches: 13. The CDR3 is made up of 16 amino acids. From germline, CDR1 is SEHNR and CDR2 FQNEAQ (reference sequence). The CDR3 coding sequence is TGTGCCAGCAGCTATACCCAGGGACTAGTAATTCACGAGCAGTACTTC. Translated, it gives CASSYTQGLVIHEQYF.

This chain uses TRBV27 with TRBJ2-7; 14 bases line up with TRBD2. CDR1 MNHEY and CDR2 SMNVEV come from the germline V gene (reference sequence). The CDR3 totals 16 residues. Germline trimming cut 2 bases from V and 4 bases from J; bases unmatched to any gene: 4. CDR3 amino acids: CASSLRGTSGRYEQYF. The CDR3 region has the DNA TGTGCCAGCAGTTTAAGGGGGACTAGCGGGAGATACGAGCAGTACTTC.

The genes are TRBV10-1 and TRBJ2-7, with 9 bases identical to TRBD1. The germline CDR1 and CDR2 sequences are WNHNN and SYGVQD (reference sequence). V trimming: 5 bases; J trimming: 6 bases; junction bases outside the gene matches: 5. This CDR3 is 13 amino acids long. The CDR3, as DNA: TGCGCCAGCAGTCTCTCGACAGGGGGCGAGCAGTACTTC. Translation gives CASSLSTGGEQYF.

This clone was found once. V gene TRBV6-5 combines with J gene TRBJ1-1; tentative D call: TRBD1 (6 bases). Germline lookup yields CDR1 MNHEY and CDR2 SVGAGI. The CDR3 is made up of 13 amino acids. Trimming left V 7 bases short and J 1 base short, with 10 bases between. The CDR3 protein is CASKKQGNTEAFF. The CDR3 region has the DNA TGTGCCAGCAAAAAACAGGGGAACACTGAAGCTTTCTTT.

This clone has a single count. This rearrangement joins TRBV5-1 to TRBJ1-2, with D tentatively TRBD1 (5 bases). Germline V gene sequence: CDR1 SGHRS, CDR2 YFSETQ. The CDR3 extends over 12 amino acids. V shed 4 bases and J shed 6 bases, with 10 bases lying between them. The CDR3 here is CASSLGQNGYTF. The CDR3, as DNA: TGCGCCAGCAGCCTAGGACAAAATGGCTACACCTTC.

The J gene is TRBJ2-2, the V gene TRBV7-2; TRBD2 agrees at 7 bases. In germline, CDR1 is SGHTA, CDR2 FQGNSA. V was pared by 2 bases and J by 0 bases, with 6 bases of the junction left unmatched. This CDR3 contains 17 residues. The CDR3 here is CASSLHPGGTNTGELFF. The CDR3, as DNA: TGTGCCAGCAGCTTACATCCCGGGGGGACGAACACCGGGGAGCTGTTTTTT.

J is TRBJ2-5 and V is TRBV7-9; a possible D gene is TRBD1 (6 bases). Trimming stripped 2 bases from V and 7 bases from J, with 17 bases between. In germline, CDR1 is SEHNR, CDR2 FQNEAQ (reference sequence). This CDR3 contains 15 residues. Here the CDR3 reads CASSLRGNVRGTQYF. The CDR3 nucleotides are TGTGCCAGCAGCTTAAGGGGGAACGTTAGGGGGACCCAGTACTTC.

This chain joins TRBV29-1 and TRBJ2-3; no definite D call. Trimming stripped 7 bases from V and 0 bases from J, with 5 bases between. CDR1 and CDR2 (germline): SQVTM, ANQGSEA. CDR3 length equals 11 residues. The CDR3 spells CSGTSTDTQYF. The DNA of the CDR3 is TGCAGCGGAACAAGCACAGATACGCAGTATTTT.

The CDR3 DNA follows: TGCGCCAGCAGCAAAGACAGGGGGTTTTACAATGAGCAGTTCTTC. The encoded protein is CASSKDRGFYNEQFF. J is TRBJ2-1 and V is TRBV5-1, with 9 bases lining up with TRBD1. This CDR3 region has 15 residues. V lost 4 bases and J lost 4; bases outside the gene matches: 6. Germline V gene sequence: CDR1 SGHRS, CDR2 YFSETQ. The entire variable domain, with the rest obtained from reference TRBV5-1 and TRBJ2-1, is as follows: KAGVTQTPRYLIKTRGQQVTLSCSPISGHRSVSWYQQTPGQGLQFLFEYFSETQRNKGNFPGRFSGRQFSNSRSEMNVSTLELGDSALYLCASSKDRGFYNEQFFGPGTRLTVL.

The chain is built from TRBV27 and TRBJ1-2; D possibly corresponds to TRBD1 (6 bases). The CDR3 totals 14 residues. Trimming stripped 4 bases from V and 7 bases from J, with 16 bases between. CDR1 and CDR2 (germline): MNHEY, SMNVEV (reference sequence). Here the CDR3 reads CASSSQGRISGYTF. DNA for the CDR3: TGTGCCAGCAGTTCACAGGGACGGATAAGTGGCTACACCTTC.

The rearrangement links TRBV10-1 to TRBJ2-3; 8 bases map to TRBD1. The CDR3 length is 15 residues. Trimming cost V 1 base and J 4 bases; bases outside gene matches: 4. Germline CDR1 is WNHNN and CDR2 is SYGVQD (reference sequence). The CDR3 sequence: CASSELQGVPDTQYF. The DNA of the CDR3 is TGCGCCAGCAGTGAGTTACAGGGGGTCCCAGATACGCAGTATTTT.

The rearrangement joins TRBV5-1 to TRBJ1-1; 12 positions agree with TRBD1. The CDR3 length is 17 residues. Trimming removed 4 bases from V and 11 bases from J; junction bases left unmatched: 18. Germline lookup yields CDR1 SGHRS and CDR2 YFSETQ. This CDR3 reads CASSPGNVPGQGAWAFF. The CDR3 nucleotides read TGCGCCAGCAGCCCGGGAAACGTACCGGGACAGGGGGCTTGGGCTTTCTTT.

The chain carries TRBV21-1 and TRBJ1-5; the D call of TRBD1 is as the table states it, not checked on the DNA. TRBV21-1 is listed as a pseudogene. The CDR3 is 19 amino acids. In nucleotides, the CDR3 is TGTGCCAGCAGCAAAGAGACCAGGGGGCGCGTTAGCCGCAATCAGCCCCAGCATTTT. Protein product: CASSKETRGRVSRNQPQHF.

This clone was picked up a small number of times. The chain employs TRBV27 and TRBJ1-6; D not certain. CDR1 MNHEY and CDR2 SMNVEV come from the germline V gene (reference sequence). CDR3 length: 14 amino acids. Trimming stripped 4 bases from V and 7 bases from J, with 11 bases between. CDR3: CASSSYYENSPLHF. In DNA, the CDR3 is TGTGCCAGCAGTTCGTATTATGAGAATTCACCCCTCCACTTT.

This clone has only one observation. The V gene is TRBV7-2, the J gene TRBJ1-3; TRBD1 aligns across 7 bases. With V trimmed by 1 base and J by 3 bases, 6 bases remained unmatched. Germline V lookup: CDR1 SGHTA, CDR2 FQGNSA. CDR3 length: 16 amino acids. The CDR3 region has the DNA TGTGCCAGCAGCTTAGTACAGGGGCAATTTGGAAACACCATATATTTT. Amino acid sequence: CASSLVQGQFGNTIYF.

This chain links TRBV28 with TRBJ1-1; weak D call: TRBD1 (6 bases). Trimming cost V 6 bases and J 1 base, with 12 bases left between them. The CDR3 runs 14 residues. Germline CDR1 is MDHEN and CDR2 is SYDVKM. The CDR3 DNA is TGTGCCAGCAGGGAACAGGGCCGGAACACTGAAGCTTTCTTT. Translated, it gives CASREQGRNTEAFF.

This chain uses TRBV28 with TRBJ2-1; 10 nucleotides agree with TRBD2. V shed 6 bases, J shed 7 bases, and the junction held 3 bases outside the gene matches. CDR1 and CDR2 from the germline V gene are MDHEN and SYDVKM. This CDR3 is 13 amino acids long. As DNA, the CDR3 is TGTGCCAGCAGGTCTAGCGGGAGAAATGAGCAGTTCTTC. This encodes CASRSSGRNEQFF.

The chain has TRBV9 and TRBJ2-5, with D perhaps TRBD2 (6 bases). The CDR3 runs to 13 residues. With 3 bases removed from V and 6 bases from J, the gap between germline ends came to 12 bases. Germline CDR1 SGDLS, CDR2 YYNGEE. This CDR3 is CASSAGSPQTQYF. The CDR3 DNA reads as TGTGCCAGCAGCGCCGGGAGCCCTCAGACCCAGTACTTC.

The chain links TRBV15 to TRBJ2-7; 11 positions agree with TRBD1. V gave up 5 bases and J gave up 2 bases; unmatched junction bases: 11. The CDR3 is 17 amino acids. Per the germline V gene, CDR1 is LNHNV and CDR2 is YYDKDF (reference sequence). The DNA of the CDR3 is TGTGCCACCAGCTCACGCCGGGACAGGGGGGGAGCCTACGAGCAGTACTTC. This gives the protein CATSSRRDRGGAYEQYF. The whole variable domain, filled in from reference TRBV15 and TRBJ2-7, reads DAMVIQNPRYQVTQFGKPVTLSCSQTLNHNVMYWYQQKSSQAPKLLFHYYDKDFNNEADTPDNFQSRRPNTSFCFLDIRSPGLGDTAMYLCATSSRRDRGGAYEQYFGPGTRLTVT.

This CDR3 is CAISETGGTKNIQYF. CDR3 coding DNA: TGTGCCATCAGTGAAACAGGGGGTACCAAAAACATTCAGTACTTC. The V gene is TRBV10-3, the J gene TRBJ2-4; 8 bases fit TRBD1. V gave up 3 bases and J gave up 2 bases; unmatched junction bases: 3. Germline lookup yields CDR1 ENHRY and CDR2 SYGVKD. The CDR3 is 15 residues long.

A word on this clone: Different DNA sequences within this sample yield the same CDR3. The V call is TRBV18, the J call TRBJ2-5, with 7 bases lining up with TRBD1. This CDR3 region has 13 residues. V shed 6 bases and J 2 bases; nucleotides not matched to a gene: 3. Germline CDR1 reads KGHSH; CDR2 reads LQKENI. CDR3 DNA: TGTGCCAGCTCCCAGGGACAGCAAGAGACCCAGTACTTC. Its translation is CASSQGQQETQYF.

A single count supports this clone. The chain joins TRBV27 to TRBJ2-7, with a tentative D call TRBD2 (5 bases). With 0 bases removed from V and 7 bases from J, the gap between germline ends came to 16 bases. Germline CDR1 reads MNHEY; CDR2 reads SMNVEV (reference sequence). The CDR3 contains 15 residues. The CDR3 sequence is CASSLSGFSGGEQYF. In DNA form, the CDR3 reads TGTGCCAGCAGTTTATCGGGGTTCAGCGGAGGAGAGCAGTACTTC.

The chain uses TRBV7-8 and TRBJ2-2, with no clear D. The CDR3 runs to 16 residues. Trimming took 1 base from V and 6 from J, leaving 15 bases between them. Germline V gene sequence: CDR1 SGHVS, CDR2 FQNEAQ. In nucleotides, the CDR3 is TGTGCCAGCAGCTTAGAAGCCCTCATGGTAGCCGGGGAGCTGTTTTTT. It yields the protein CASSLEALMVAGELFF.

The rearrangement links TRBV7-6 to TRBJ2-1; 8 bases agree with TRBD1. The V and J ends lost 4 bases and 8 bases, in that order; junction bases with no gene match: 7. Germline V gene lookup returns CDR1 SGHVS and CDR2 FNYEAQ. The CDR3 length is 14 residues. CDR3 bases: TGTGCCAGCAGCTACGGACAGGGTCGGTATGAGCAGTTCTTC. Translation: CASSYGQGRYEQFF.

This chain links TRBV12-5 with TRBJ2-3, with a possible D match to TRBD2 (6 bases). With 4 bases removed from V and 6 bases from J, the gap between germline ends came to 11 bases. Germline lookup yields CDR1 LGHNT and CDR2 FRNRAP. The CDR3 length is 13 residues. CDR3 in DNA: TGTGCTAGTGGTTACGGGGCGGGGGATACGCAGTATTTT. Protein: CASGYGAGDTQYF. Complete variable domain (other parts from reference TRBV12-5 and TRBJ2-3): DARVTQTPRHKVTEMGQEVTMRCQPILGHNTVFWYRQTMMQGLELLAYFRNRAPLDDSGMPKDRFSAEMPDATLATLKIQPSEPRDSAVYFCASGYGAGDTQYFGPGTRLTVL.